This T cell receptor beta chain was sequenced during a study of T cells expressing NK-cell markers. Germline assignment: CDR1 LNHNV and CDR2 YYDKDF (reference sequence). This CDR3 contains 15 residues. TCRdb re-called the 5' RACE reads and gives one entry per CDR3 protein, without DNA. The table lists about 370,000 distinct CDR3 sequences. The TCR sequence derives from a woman aged 50 to 65 in good health. Material: blood T cells: a sorted CD56 or NKG2C T cell subset, CD4+ or CD8+ T cells, or bulk PBMC T cells (not recorded which). V is TRBV15 and J is TRBJ2-1. The CDR3 region is CATSPSQGSYNEQFF. Variable domain in full (rest from reference TRBV15 and TRBJ2-1): DAMVIQNPRYQVTQFGKPVTLSCSQTLNHNVMYWYQQKSSQAPKLLFHYYDKDFNNEADTPDNFQSRRPNTSFCFLDIRSPGLGDTAMYLCATSPSQGSYNEQFFGPGTRLTVL.